Below are 18 T cell receptor beta chains sequenced from a single sample in a study of T cells of healthy individuals. MiXCR, applied by TCRdb to the 5' RACE reads, yields one record per CDR3 protein. The sample shows more than 60,000 distinct CDR3 sequences, around 15% of them seen only once. Receptors originate from a human donor in good health.

This chain connects TRBV5-5 to TRBJ1-5; D is perhaps TRBD1 (5 bases). Deletions cut 4 bases from V and 2 bases from J, with 7 bases between. The length of the CDR3 is 13 residues. The germline gives CDR1 SGHKS, CDR2 YYEKEE (reference sequence). The CDR3 DNA reads TGTGCCAGCAGCCCGACAGGCAATCAGCCCCAGCATTTT. It translates to CASSPTGNQPQHF. The full variable domain, in which reference TRBV5-5 and TRBJ1-5 provide the parts outside the CDR3, is DAGVTQSPTHLIKTRGQQVTLRCSPISGHKSVSWYQQVLGQGPQFIFQYYEKEERGRGNFPDRFSARQFPNYSSELNVNALLLGDSALYLCASSPTGNQPQHFGDGTRLSIL.

This clonotype occurred many times. This sequence joins TRBV7-9 and TRBJ2-1; 10 positions match TRBD1. The CDR3 totals 15 residues. V dropped 5 bases and J dropped 3; count of bases not matched to a gene: 4. Germline V gene data show CDR1 as SEHNR and CDR2 as FQNEAQ (reference sequence). The CDR3 sequence: CASSADRGNYNEQFF. CDR3 in DNA: TGTGCCAGCAGCGCGGACAGGGGGAACTACAATGAGCAGTTCTTC.

This clonotype was counted only a few times. The chain links TRBV2 to TRBJ1-5, with D hard to call. The V end lost 3 bases, the J end lost 0 bases, and 9 bases lay between the germline ends. Germline CDR1 and CDR2: SNHLY and FYNNEI. The length of the CDR3 is 15 residues. CDR3 DNA sequence: TGTGCCAGCAGTGACGACAAGTATAGCAATCAGCCCCAGCATTTT. Its protein product is CASSDDKYSNQPQHF.

This clonotype showed up many times. The V call is TRBV12-3 or TRBV12-4, the J call TRBJ2-5; D is unclear. V lost 3 bases and J 5 bases, leaving 10 bases between the germline ends. This CDR3 comprises 13 residues. Here the CDR3 reads CASSFAIGETQYF. The CDR3 coding sequence is TGTGCCAGCAGTTTTGCAATTGGGGAGACCCAGTACTTC.

This clonotype was seen a few times. The rearrangement joins TRBV12-3 or TRBV12-4 to TRBJ1-4, with TRBD1 matching 7 bases. V shed 6 bases and J 4 bases; nucleotides not matched to a gene: 5. CDR3 length equals 14 residues. CDR3 DNA sequence: TGTGCCAGCAGCCTGGGACAGAGTAATGAAAAACTGTTTTTT. Its translation is CASSLGQSNEKLFF.

This chain uses TRBV12-3 or TRBV12-4 with TRBJ2-3; D is undetermined. V was cut by 5 bases and J by 3 bases, with 0 bases left in between. The CDR3 is 10 amino acids. Here the CDR3 reads CASSTDTQYF. The DNA of the CDR3 is TGTGCCAGCAGTACAGATACGCAGTATTTT.

This clonotype was found many times. The chain combines TRBV5-1 with TRBJ1-1; D remains unclear. Germline CDR1 SGHRS, CDR2 YFSETQ. Between the trimmed V and J ends, which lost 2 bases and 4 bases, there was a span of 3 bases. The CDR3 covers 11 residues. The chain's CDR3 is CASSFSTEAFF. The CDR3, as DNA: TGCGCCAGCAGCTTTAGCACTGAAGCTTTCTTT.

The chain couples TRBV11-3 to TRBJ2-1; perhaps TRBD2 as D (7 bases). Germline lookup yields CDR1 SGHNT and CDR2 YENEEA. CDR3 size: 15 residues. Trimming left V 5 bases short and J 6 bases short, with 17 bases between. The DNA of the CDR3 is TGTGCCAGCAGCCTAGGGGGGGCCTCCACCAATGAGCAGTTCTTC. Translated, it gives CASSLGGASTNEQFF.

This clonotype appeared many times. The chain combines TRBV12-5 with TRBJ1-2, with D unresolved. Trimming stripped 3 bases from V and 6 bases from J, with 5 bases between. The CDR3 totals 11 residues. CDR1 and CDR2 (germline): LGHNT, FRNRAP. The CDR3 here is CASGFLNGYTF. The CDR3 nucleotides read TGTGCTAGTGGTTTCCTGAATGGCTACACCTTC.

This clonotype was observed a handful of times. The gene calls are TRBV6-4 and TRBJ2-3; D remains unclear. The CDR3 is 13 amino acids. V was pared by 3 bases and J by 2 bases, with 6 bases between. Looked up from germline, CDR1 is MRHNA and CDR2 is SNTAGT. The CDR3 region has the DNA TGTGCCAGCAGTGAAAGGGCCACAGATACGCAGTATTTT. Its translation: CASSERATDTQYF.

This clonotype was detected a few times. CDR3: CASSFRLAVNQETQYF. The DNA of the CDR3 is TGTGCCAGCAGCTTTAGACTAGCGGTGAACCAAGAGACCCAGTACTTC. J is TRBJ2-5 and V is TRBV5-5; 9 bases agree with TRBD2. The V gene's germline CDR1 is SGHKS and CDR2 YYEKEE (reference sequence). The ends lost 2 bases at V and 0 bases at J; junction bases unmatched: 5. This CDR3 has 16 amino acids. Complete variable domain (other parts from reference TRBV5-5 and TRBJ2-5): DAGVTQSPTHLIKTRGQQVTLRCSPISGHKSVSWYQQVLGQGPQFIFQYYEKEERGRGNFPDRFSARQFPNYSSELNVNALLLGDSALYLCASSFRLAVNQETQYFGPGTRLLVL.

This clonotype was detected ten times or more. The chain's CDR3 is CSVALAGYNEQFF. The CDR3 DNA reads as TGCAGCGTTGCCCTAGCGGGCTACAATGAGCAGTTCTTC. The rearrangement joins TRBV29-1 to TRBJ2-1; the match to TRBD2 covers 8 bases. Germline V lookup: CDR1 SQVTM, CDR2 ANQGSEA. The CDR3 extends over 13 amino acids. Trimming cost V 4 bases and J 3 bases; bases outside gene matches: 2.

V gene TRBV6-5 combines with J gene TRBJ1-1, with a possible D match to TRBD1 (6 bases). CDR3 size: 18 residues. CDR1 is MNHEY and CDR2 is SVGAGI in the germline V gene. Between the trimmed V and J ends, which lost 0 bases and 0 bases, there was a span of 17 bases. The DNA for the CDR3 is TGTGCCAGCAGTTACTCCCCCGGGGGCGCTAATTTGAACACTGAAGCTTTCTTT. Amino acids: CASSYSPGGANLNTEAFF.

Only a few counts were recorded for this clonotype. The chain joins TRBV28 to TRBJ2-5, with D perhaps TRBD1 or TRBD2 (5 bases each). V lost 2 bases, J lost 1 base, and 11 bases lay in between. This CDR3 contains 15 residues. Germline CDR1 is MDHEN and CDR2 is SYDVKM. The CDR3 protein is CASSLTPGTQETQYF. The DNA of the CDR3 is TGTGCCAGCAGTTTAACTCCTGGGACCCAAGAGACCCAGTACTTC.

The CDR3 DNA reads as TGTGCCAGCAGCTTAGCCACGGAAGTTCTCGATACGCAGTATTTT. Amino acid sequence: CASSLATEVLDTQYF. The V gene is TRBV7-9, the J gene TRBJ2-3; D not certain. Germline V lookup: CDR1 SEHNR, CDR2 FQNEAQ (reference sequence). CDR3 length: 15 residues. V was clipped by 0 bases and J by 6 bases, with 13 bases between them.

In its sample, this clonotype was seen many times. This chain joins TRBV30 and TRBJ1-6; D uncertain. The ends were cut back, 3 bases at V and 0 bases at J, with 12 bases in the middle. The V gene's germline CDR1 is GTSNPN and CDR2 SVGIG (reference sequence). The CDR3 has 16 residues. CDR3 sequence: CAWSGKTSSYNSPLHF. CDR3 DNA: TGTGCCTGGAGCGGAAAAACGAGCTCCTATAATTCACCCCTCCACTTT.

The chain uses TRBV27 and TRBJ2-6; D may correspond to TRBD1 or TRBD2 (5 bases each). V was trimmed by 3 bases and J by 2 bases, leaving 8 bases between them. Per the germline V gene, CDR1 is MNHEY and CDR2 is SMNVEV (reference sequence). The CDR3 is 15 residues long. The chain's CDR3 is CASSFWGTGANVLTF. The CDR3 DNA reads as TGTGCCAGCAGTTTTTGGGGGACTGGGGCCAACGTCCTGACTTTC. Looking up the rest from reference TRBV27 and TRBJ2-6 gives the full variable domain: EAQVTQNPRYLITVTGKKLTVTCSQNMNHEYMSWYRQDPGLGLRQIYYSMNVEVTDKGDVPEGYKVSRKEKRNFPLILESPSPNQTSLYFCASSFWGTGANVLTFGAGSRLTVL.

The table lists this clonotype with many counts. This rearrangement joins TRBV12-3 or TRBV12-4 to TRBJ2-3, with no clear D. Trimming removed 6 bases at V and 2 bases at J, with 3 bases between. The CDR3 length is 11 residues. In DNA, the CDR3 is TGTGCCAGCAGCCTCACAGATACGCAGTATTTT. It specifies CASSLTDTQYF.